These 8 T cell receptor beta chains were sequenced from one sample in a study of radiotherapy plus CTLA-4 blockade in lung cancer. The table came from immunoSEQ multiplex PCR; TCRdb's copy has only in-frame clones and leaves some out. Here the sample spans fewer than 70,000 clones, approximately 79% being singletons. The input for sequencing was peripheral blood, taken from a patient treated with radiotherapy plus ipilimumab. All receptors come from a human donor with non-small cell lung cancer who had a complete response to radiotherapy plus ipilimumab.

This clone was seen more than once but under ten times. The gene calls are TRBV2 and TRBJ2-2; D call uncertain. The germline V gene has CDR1 SNHLY and CDR2 FYNNEI. The CDR3 contains 13 residues. Trimming took 7 bases from V and 6 from J, leaving 12 bases between them. The CDR3 loop is CASNPSLAGELFF. The CDR3 DNA reads TGTGCCAGCAATCCCTCTCTGGCCGGGGAGCTGTTTTTT. The full variable domain, completed using reference TRBV2 and TRBJ2-2, is EPEVTQTPSHQVTQMGQEVILRCVPISNHLYFYWYRQILGQKVEFLVSFYNNEISEKSEIFDDQFSVERPDGSNFTLKIRSTKLEDSAMYFCASNPSLAGELFFGEGSRLTVL.

In its sample, this clone was seen once. This chain uses TRBV11-3 with TRBJ2-5, with D unresolved. The end of the DNA is better explained by TRBJ2-7, so the J call may be wrong. Germline CDR1 reads SGHNT; CDR2 reads YENEEA. CDR3 length: 14 amino acids. DNA for the CDR3: TGTGCCAGCAGCTTAGGCCACCAGACCTACGAGCAGTACTTC. Its protein is CASSLGHQTYEQYF.

This clone has just a few counts. This chain connects TRBV27 to TRBJ2-5; weak D call: TRBD1 (6 bases). CDR3 length: 15 residues. V was clipped by 5 bases and J by 1 base, with 14 bases between them. Germline assignment: CDR1 MNHEY and CDR2 SMNVEV (reference sequence). The CDR3 sequence is CASSLRTDPQETQYF. DNA of the CDR3: TGTGCCAGCAGTCTTCGGACAGACCCCCAAGAGACCCAGTACTTC.

The rearrangement links TRBV6-5 to TRBJ1-2, with TRBD1 identical over 7 bases. From germline, CDR1 is MNHEY and CDR2 SVGAGI. The CDR3 loop spans 13 amino acids. The V segment lost 7 bases and the J segment 7 bases; nucleotides outside the gene matches: 9. The DNA for the CDR3 is TGTGCCAGCAACCCGGTACAGGGGACTGGCTACACCTTC. Its translation: CASNPVQGTGYTF.

V gene TRBV11-2 combines with J gene TRBJ1-6, with D perhaps matching TRBD1 (5 bases). Germline lookup yields CDR1 SGHAT and CDR2 FQNNGV. There are 15 residues in the CDR3. V lost 5 bases and J lost 4, with 12 bases in between. CDR3 residues: CASSLGPVYNSPLHF. CDR3 DNA: TGTGCCAGCAGCCTGGGACCGGTTTATAATTCACCCCTCCACTTT.

CDR3 sequence (DNA): TGTGCCAGCGTACGGGGGGATCAGCCCCAGCATTTT. This gives the protein CASVRGDQPQHF. The V and J genes are TRBV6-6 and TRBJ1-5; a weak D match, TRBD1 (5 bases). CDR1 and CDR2 from the germline V gene are MNHNY and SVGAGI (reference sequence). The V gene lost 8 bases and the J gene lost 5 bases, with 10 bases spanning the gap. This CDR3 contains 12 residues.

The CDR3 here is CASSKQDLTETQYF. CDR3 bases: TGTGCCAGCAGCAAGCAGGACCTGACCGAGACCCAGTACTTC. The chain recombines TRBV13 with TRBJ2-5; D gene unclear. The germline CDR1 and CDR2 sequences are PRHDT and FYEKMQ (reference sequence). V shed 5 bases and J shed 5 bases, with 15 bases lying between them. This CDR3 contains 14 residues.

This clone was seen only once. The chain's CDR3 is CAWSSHGGTTTGELFF. CDR3 sequence (DNA): TGTGCCTGGAGCTCCCACGGGGGGACAACCACCGGGGAGCTGTTTTTT. J is TRBJ2-2 and V is TRBV30; tentative D call: TRBD2 (7 bases). CDR1 GTSNPN and CDR2 SVGIG come from the germline V gene (reference sequence). The CDR3 has 16 residues. V lost 3 bases and J lost 4, with 18 bases in between.